The 20 T cell receptor beta chains given below trace back to one sample, sequenced in a study of blood T cells in healthy people across ages. PCR was performed a second time for about 7 to 12 cycles using a sample-barcoded 5' primer and a J-beta primer mix. From the 5' RACE reads, TCRdb called clonotypes with MiXCR, one entry per CDR3 protein. The repertoire includes 750,000 to 950,000 distinct CDR3 sequences, approximately 24% of them detected once, and about 2.9% sits in the top ten. The sample was also linked to a second study, of T cells of mothers and their children.

Sequenced material: blood. These receptors originate from a boy aged 10-17 years in good health.

As concerns this clonotype: The junction differs from germline at one of its ends, possibly a read error. The chain employs TRBV5-6 and TRBJ2-7; no firm D call. This CDR3 contains 14 residues. Germline values: CDR1 SGHDT, CDR2 YYEEEE. The CDR3 DNA reads TGTGCCAGCAGCGCGGTAGGGTCAGCATACAGTCTGTTCTTC. Protein product: CASSAVGSAYSLFF.

This clonotype was detected ten times or more. This chain connects TRBV12-3 or TRBV12-4 to TRBJ2-7; 10 nucleotides agree with TRBD2. Unmatched junction bases numbered 2, after V lost 1 base and J lost 2 bases. This CDR3 contains 15 residues. CDR3 amino acids: CASSLGTSGTYEQYF. CDR3 nucleotides: TGTGCCAGCAGTTTAGGGACTAGCGGTACCTACGAGCAGTACTTC.

The CDR3 DNA sequence: TGTGCCAGCGGTCCTACCGGGAGCTCCTACGAGCAGTACTTC. Translation: CASGPTGSSYEQYF. The chain is built from TRBV28 and TRBJ2-7; D is perhaps TRBD2 (6 bases). In germline, CDR1 is MDHEN, CDR2 SYDVKM. CDR3 length equals 14 residues. V was pared by 8 bases and J by 0 bases, with 14 bases between.

This clonotype was seen a handful of times. The chain carries TRBV6-1 and TRBJ2-2, with TRBD1 identical over 9 bases. CDR3 length equals 18 residues. Germline CDR1 reads MNHNS; CDR2 reads SASEGT. V trimming: 0 bases; J trimming: 3 bases; junction bases outside the gene matches: 8. CDR3 nucleotides: TGTGCCAGCAGTGAAGCGCGGATCAGGACAGGGGACACCGGGGAGCTGTTTTTT. Its protein is CASSEARIRTGDTGELFF.

A note on this clonotype: Without the conserved terminal phenylalanine or tryptophan, this CDR3 likely stems from a read error. The chain combines TRBV30 with TRBJ1-1; D gene uncertain. The CDR3 contains 15 residues. V shed 8 bases and J shed 0 bases, with 19 bases lying between them. Per the germline V gene, CDR1 is GTSNPN and CDR2 is SVGIG (reference sequence). This chain's CDR3 is CAGWLSVFMNTEAFV. The CDR3 bases are TGTGCCGGATGGTTGAGCGTGTTCATGAACACTGAAGCTTTCGTT.

The chain has TRBV18 and TRBJ2-1; 7 bases match TRBD1. CDR3 size: 14 residues. Germline lookup yields CDR1 KGHSH and CDR2 LQKENI. The junction had 5 bases not matched to a gene; V was cut back by 3 bases and J by 6 bases. DNA of the CDR3: TGTGCCAGCTCACCGACAGGGTCAGTCAATGAGCAGTTCTTC. Its translation: CASSPTGSVNEQFF.

The chain carries TRBV2 and TRBJ2-1; maybe TRBD1 (5 bases). The last part of the DNA fits TRBJ2-5 better; the J call may be wrong. This CDR3 has 12 amino acids. Germline V lookup: CDR1 SNHLY, CDR2 FYNNEI. The chain's CDR3 is CAISDTKETQYF. CDR3 DNA sequence: TGTGCCATCTCGGACACAAAAGAGACCCAGTACTTC.

The chain recombines TRBV4-1 with TRBJ1-5; D is possibly TRBD1 (5 bases). Germline V gene lookup returns CDR1 MGHRA and CDR2 YSYEKL. Trimming stripped 1 base from V and 6 bases from J, with 13 bases between. The CDR3 length is 15 residues. CDR3 DNA sequence: TGCGCCAGCAGCCAAGGCCTCTGGGGGGGTCAGCCCCAGCATTTT. Its protein is CASSQGLWGGQPQHF.

The chain combines TRBV6-2 or TRBV6-3 with TRBJ2-5; 7 bases map to TRBD2. The CDR3 is 13 residues long. CDR1 is MNHEY, CDR2 SVGEGT, per germline. The V segment lost 9 bases and the J segment 11 bases; nucleotides outside the gene matches: 15. The CDR3 DNA is TGTGCCAGTCGAAGCGGGACTGGCGGAGAGCAGTACTTC. As protein: CASRSGTGGEQYF.

The table lists this clonotype with a few counts. This rearrangement joins TRBV20-1 to TRBJ2-5; D possibly matches TRBD1 or TRBD2 (5 bases each). The J call may be in error: the DNA end matches TRBJ2-1 better. The germline V gene encodes CDR1 DFQATT and CDR2 SNEGSKA (reference sequence). CDR3 length equals 12 residues. CDR3 sequence (DNA): TGCAGTGCCACGGGACGCCTCGATGAGCAGTTCTTC. Its protein product is CSATGRLDEQFF.

This chain uses TRBV5-1 with TRBJ2-3, with 14 bases fitting TRBD2. The CDR3 contains 17 residues. Germline V CDR1 and CDR2: SGHRS, YFSETQ. Losses at the gene ends were 2 bases for V and 4 bases for J; bases not matched to a gene: 6. DNA of the CDR3: TGCGCCAGCAGCTTATCGGGACTAGCGGGGGAGGCAGATACGCAGTATTTT. It specifies CASSLSGLAGEADTQYF.

V gene TRBV12-3 or TRBV12-4 combines with J gene TRBJ2-5; D perhaps matches TRBD2 (6 bases). This CDR3 has 16 amino acids. The V end lost 3 bases, the J end lost 7 bases, and 21 bases lay between the germline ends. For the CDR3, the DNA is TGTGCCAGCAGTTTTGCTGGAGTGGGGACTCACGGGACCCAGTACTTC. Its protein is CASSFAGVGTHGTQYF.

This clonotype was recorded a few times. This chain joins TRBV28 and TRBJ2-6; no clear D gene. Germline CDR1 reads MDHEN; CDR2 reads SYDVKM. The CDR3 loop spans 15 amino acids. Trimming removed 1 base at V and 4 bases at J, with 8 bases between. The CDR3 loop reads CASSLFASGANVLTF. The CDR3, as DNA: TGTGCCAGCAGTTTATTTGCCTCCGGGGCCAACGTCCTGACTTTC.

Details on this clonotype: One end of the junction does not line up with germline, which may come from a read error. The chain links TRBV12-3 or TRBV12-4 to TRBJ1-1, with 7 bases that match TRBD1. This CDR3 is 12 amino acids long. CDR3 DNA sequence: TGTGCCAGCAGTCCAGGGGGTCAGGGTAGACTCTTT. Encoded protein: CASSPGGQGRLF.

This clonotype was found a few times. The rearrangement links TRBV12-3 or TRBV12-4 to TRBJ2-3, with a weak D call TRBD2 (5 bases). Trimming pared 3 bases from V and 5 bases from J, leaving 15 bases between. This CDR3 contains 15 residues. In DNA form, the CDR3 reads TGTGCCAGCAGTTTTTTTCCTCGACGGGGAGATACGCAGTATTTT. Its protein product is CASSFFPRRGDTQYF.

This clonotype was seen ten or more times. The V gene is TRBV7-6, the J gene TRBJ2-3; 7 bases are shared with TRBD1. The CDR3 runs 15 residues. V shed 2 bases and J 5 bases; nucleotides not matched to a gene: 7. Germline CDR1 is SGHVS and CDR2 is FNYEAQ. The chain's CDR3 is CASSLTGQRRDTQYF. CDR3 DNA sequence: TGTGCCAGCAGCTTAACGGGACAGAGGAGAGATACGCAGTATTTT.

The chain couples TRBV9 to TRBJ2-3; 11 bases fit TRBD2. Looked up from germline, CDR1 is SGDLS and CDR2 is YYNGEE. The trim removed 0 bases at V and 1 base at J, leaving 4 bases unmatched. The CDR3 is 17 amino acids. As DNA, the CDR3 is TGTGCCAGCAGCGTAGCTCCGACTAGCGGGGGCACAGATACGCAGTATTTT. Protein: CASSVAPTSGGTDTQYF.

The V gene is TRBV18, the J gene TRBJ2-3; D is unresolved. V was cut by 1 base and J by 3 bases, with 11 bases left in between. Germline CDR1 and CDR2: KGHSH and LQKENI. This CDR3 is built from 15 residues. The CDR3 reads CASSPRPQRTDTQYF. CDR3 coding DNA: TGTGCCAGCTCACCACGGCCACAACGAACAGATACGCAGTATTTT.

A few counts support this clonotype. The J gene is TRBJ2-7, the V gene TRBV6-1, with TRBD1 as a possible D gene (5 bases). This CDR3 has 14 residues. CDR1 is MNHNS and CDR2 is SASEGT in the germline V gene. The V gene lost 5 bases and the J gene lost 2 bases, with 13 bases spanning the gap. CDR3 residues: CASSPFTGTYEQYF. CDR3 in DNA: TGTGCCAGCAGTCCTTTCACAGGTACCTACGAGCAGTACTTC.

This clonotype turned up a few times. This sequence joins TRBV27 and TRBJ2-5; D is perhaps TRBD2 (6 bases). Germline values: CDR1 MNHEY, CDR2 SMNVEV (reference sequence). Trimming left V 8 bases short and J 5 bases short, with 21 bases between. The CDR3 is 15 amino acids. The CDR3 sequence is CASQRGSTNGETQYF. DNA of the CDR3: TGTGCCAGCCAACGGGGGTCAACGAACGGGGAGACCCAGTACTTC.